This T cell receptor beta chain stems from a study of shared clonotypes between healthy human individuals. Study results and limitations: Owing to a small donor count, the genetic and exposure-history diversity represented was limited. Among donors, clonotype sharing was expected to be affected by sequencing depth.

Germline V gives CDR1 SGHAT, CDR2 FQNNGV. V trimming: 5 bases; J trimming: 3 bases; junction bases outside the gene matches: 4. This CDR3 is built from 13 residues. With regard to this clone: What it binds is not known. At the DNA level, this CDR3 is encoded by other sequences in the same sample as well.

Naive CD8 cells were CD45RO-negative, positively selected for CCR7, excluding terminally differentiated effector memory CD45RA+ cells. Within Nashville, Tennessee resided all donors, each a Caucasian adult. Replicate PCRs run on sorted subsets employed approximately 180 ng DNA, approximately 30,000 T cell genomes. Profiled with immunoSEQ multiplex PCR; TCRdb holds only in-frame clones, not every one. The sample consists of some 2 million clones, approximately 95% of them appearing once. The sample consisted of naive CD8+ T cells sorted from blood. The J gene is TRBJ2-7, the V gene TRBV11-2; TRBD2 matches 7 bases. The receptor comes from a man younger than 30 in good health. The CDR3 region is CASSLERDYEQYF. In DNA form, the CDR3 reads TGTGCCAGCAGCCTTGAGCGGGACTACGAGCAGTACTTC.